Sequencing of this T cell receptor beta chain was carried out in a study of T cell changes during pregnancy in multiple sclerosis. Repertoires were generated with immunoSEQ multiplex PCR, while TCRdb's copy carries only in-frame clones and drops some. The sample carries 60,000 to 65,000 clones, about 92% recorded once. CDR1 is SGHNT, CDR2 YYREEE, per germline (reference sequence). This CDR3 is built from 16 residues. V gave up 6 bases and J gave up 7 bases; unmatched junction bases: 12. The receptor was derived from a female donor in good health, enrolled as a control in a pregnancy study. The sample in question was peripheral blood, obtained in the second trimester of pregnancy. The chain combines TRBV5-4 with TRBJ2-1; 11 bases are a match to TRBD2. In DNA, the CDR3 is TGTGCCAGCACCATTGGGGCTAGCGGGGGGAGAAATGAGCAGTTCTTC. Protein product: CASTIGASGGRNEQFF.